The 21 T cell receptor beta chains listed next were all sequenced from one sample in a study of TIL therapy for anti-PD-1-resistant metastatic lung cancer. Time point of the sample: pre-treatment sample, taken before nivolumab and TIL therapy. This was the immunoSEQ v3 assay. Assay: immunoSEQ multiplex PCR; the TCRdb copy retains only in-frame clones and omits some. The data show about 32,000 clones, about 79% seen once. The sample here was blood, taken at baseline. The source is a woman aged 30-85 years with non-small cell lung cancer.

The V gene is TRBV12-5, the J gene TRBJ2-5; 12 nucleotides match TRBD2. The DNA end is more similar to TRBJ2-7, so the J call may be wrong. CDR3 length: 15 residues. CDR1 and CDR2 (germline): LGHNT, FRNRAP. In DNA form, the CDR3 reads TGTGCTAGTGGTTTCCCTACTAGCGGGAGGAACGAGCAGTACTTC. Its translation is CASGFPTSGRNEQYF.

The V gene is TRBV29-1, the J gene TRBJ2-5; 7 nucleotides agree with TRBD1. The CDR3 sequence is 13 residues long. V gave up 4 bases and J gave up 4 bases; unmatched junction bases: 6. CDR1 and CDR2 from the germline V gene are SQVTM and ANQGSEA. CDR3 residues: CSVGVAGGETQYF. DNA of the CDR3: TGCAGCGTTGGAGTAGCAGGGGGAGAGACCCAGTACTTC.

The chain has TRBV5-1 and TRBJ1-4; D is ambiguous. The CDR3 contains 13 residues. The germline V gene encodes CDR1 SGHRS and CDR2 YFSETQ. Trimming stripped 5 bases from V and 5 bases from J, with 10 bases between. The CDR3 DNA reads TGCGCCAGCAGGAACACGGGGAATGAAAAACTGTTTTTT. Its protein product is CASRNTGNEKLFF.

J is TRBJ1-1 and V is TRBV6-1; possibly TRBD1 for D (6 bases). There are 13 residues in the CDR3. The germline gives CDR1 MNHNS, CDR2 SASEGT. V lost 6 bases and J lost 3, with 11 bases in between. As DNA, the CDR3 is TGTGCCAGCAGACAGGGTTTCGACACTGAAGCTTTCTTT. Residues: CASRQGFDTEAFF.

The rearrangement joins TRBV10-1 to TRBJ1-1; no clear D gene. CDR1 is WNHNN, CDR2 SYGVQD, per germline (reference sequence). V was trimmed by 2 bases and J by 6 bases, leaving 10 bases between them. This CDR3 contains 13 residues. In DNA form, the CDR3 reads TGCGCCAGCAGTGAGCGCGGAACCTCTGAAGCTTTCTTT. Protein product: CASSERGTSEAFF.

The gene calls are TRBV14 and TRBJ2-3; no reliable D call. Germline lookup yields CDR1 SGHDN and CDR2 FVKESK. V was cut by 6 bases and J by 2 bases, with 3 bases left in between. The CDR3 consists of 11 residues. CDR3 coding DNA: TGTGCCAGCAGTTACACAGATACGCAGTATTTT. Translated, it gives CASSYTDTQYF.

The rearrangement uses TRBV19 and TRBJ1-2; D unresolved. The V gene lost 3 bases and the J gene lost 2 bases, with 7 bases spanning the gap. The CDR3 spans 13 residues. Per the germline V gene, CDR1 is LNHDA and CDR2 is SQIVND (reference sequence). The CDR3 DNA is TGTGCCAGTAGTATCGGCAGAAACTATGGCTACACCTTC. Its translation is CASSIGRNYGYTF.

The chain is built from TRBV5-1 and TRBJ2-5; perhaps D is TRBD1 or TRBD2 (5 bases each). The end of the DNA fits TRBJ2-7 better, so the J call may be wrong. CDR1 is SGHRS and CDR2 is YFSETQ in the germline V gene. The CDR3 consists of 14 residues. The CDR3 region has the DNA TGCGCCAGCGGGAATTGGGACCGACCCTACGAGCAGTACTTC. It is translated as CASGNWDRPYEQYF.

V gene TRBV18 combines with J gene TRBJ2-1, with TRBD2 matching over 7 bases. This CDR3 spans 15 amino acids. Trimming cost V 0 bases and J 6 bases; bases outside gene matches: 5. Germline V gives CDR1 KGHSH, CDR2 LQKENI. The CDR3, as DNA: TGTGCCAGCTCACCACCGTGGGGAGGGGCCAATGAGCAGTTCTTC. It yields the protein CASSPPWGGANEQFF.

This sequence joins TRBV5-5 and TRBJ1-2; possible D gene TRBD1, 5 bases. Trimming cost V 3 bases and J 6 bases, with 12 bases left between them. CDR3 size: 13 residues. CDR1 and CDR2 (germline): SGHKS, YYEKEE (reference sequence). The CDR3 sequence: CASSYDPGDGYTF. The CDR3 DNA reads TGTGCCAGCAGCTACGACCCGGGGGATGGCTACACCTTC.

The chain employs TRBV6-4 and TRBJ2-3; no clear D gene. The CDR3 spans 14 residues. Germline V lookup: CDR1 MRHNA, CDR2 SNTAGT. Trimming took off 0 bases at V and 3 bases at J, with 7 bases between the two ends. DNA for the CDR3: TGTGCCAGCAGTGACTCGAGTTGGACAGATACGCAGTATTTT. This sequence encodes CASSDSSWTDTQYF.

This clone was observed a few times. Relative to the germline gene, one junction end is altered; a read error may explain this. V and J are TRBV5-8 and TRBJ2-7; a weak D match, TRBD2 (5 bases). CDR1 and CDR2 (germline): SGHTS, YDEGEE. The CDR3 consists of 11 residues. The CDR3 DNA is TGTGCCAGCAGCTTGGGCCGGAGGATAGACTTC. Translated, it gives CASSLGRRIDF. Together with reference TRBV5-8 and TRBJ2-7, the CDR3 gives the full variable domain: EAGVTQSPTHLIKTRGQQATLRCSPISGHTSVYWYQQALGLGLQFLLWYDEGEERNRGNFPPRFSGRQFPNYSSELNVNALELEDSALYLCASSLGRRIDFGPGTRLTVT.

The V and J genes are TRBV19 and TRBJ1-5; D ambiguous. V lost 0 bases to trimming and J lost 6 bases, with 3 bases between them. This CDR3 region has 12 residues. From germline, CDR1 is LNHDA and CDR2 SQIVND (reference sequence). The DNA of the CDR3 is TGTGCCAGTAGTATAGACCCTCAGCCCCAGCATTTT. The encoded protein is CASSIDPQPQHF.

The chain links TRBV27 to TRBJ2-2; D unclear. The CDR3 has 12 amino acids. With 5 bases removed from V and 2 bases from J, the gap between germline ends came to 3 bases. Germline lookup yields CDR1 MNHEY and CDR2 SMNVEV (reference sequence). The CDR3 region is CASSVNTGELFF. The CDR3 DNA is TGTGCCAGCAGTGTCAACACCGGGGAGCTGTTTTTT.

This sequence joins TRBV13 and TRBJ2-7; the match to TRBD2 covers 11 bases. CDR3 length equals 15 residues. CDR1 and CDR2 from the germline V gene are PRHDT and FYEKMQ (reference sequence). V was clipped by 3 bases and J by 6 bases; unmatched bases: 7. The chain's CDR3 is CASSFIAGGPGEQYF. The CDR3 DNA is TGTGCCAGCAGCTTTATAGCGGGAGGGCCGGGCGAGCAGTACTTC.

J is TRBJ1-4 and V is TRBV28, with D uncertain. Trimming pared 8 bases from V and 8 bases from J, leaving 12 bases between. In germline, CDR1 is MDHEN, CDR2 SYDVKM. CDR3 size: 12 residues. The CDR3 region has the DNA TGTGCCAGCCTCGGGCTAGAAGAAAAACTGTTTTTT. Its translation: CASLGLEEKLFF.

The rearrangement uses TRBV20-1 and TRBJ1-1; tentatively, D is TRBD1 (5 bases). The CDR3 runs to 11 residues. In germline, CDR1 is DFQATT, CDR2 SNEGSKA (reference sequence). CDR3 sequence (DNA): TGCAGCGGACAAATGGGACGTGAAGCTTTCTTT. Its protein is CSGQMGREAFF.

This clone was seen once. The rearrangement uses TRBV19 and TRBJ2-1, with TRBD2 matching 7 bases. The junction had 9 bases not matched to a gene; V was cut back by 1 base and J by 3 bases. This CDR3 contains 17 residues. Per the germline V gene, CDR1 is LNHDA and CDR2 is SQIVND (reference sequence). CDR3 DNA sequence: TGTGCCAGTAGTATAGCTAGTGGAGCGGGAAGCTACAATGAGCAGTTCTTC. This codes for CASSIASGAGSYNEQFF.

Details on this clone: Possible read error: a much larger clone is one base away. V gene TRBV30 combines with J gene TRBJ2-7; TRBD1 aligns across 7 bases. The CDR3 covers 13 residues. Germline CDR1 is GTSNPN and CDR2 is SVGIG (reference sequence). The CDR3 here is CAWSNTGVYGQYF. The CDR3 DNA is TGTGCCTGGAGCAATACAGGGGTGTACGGGCAGTACTTC.

CDR3 amino acids: CASKRTSDANTGELFF. The CDR3 bases are TGTGCCAGCAAGCGGACTAGCGACGCGAACACCGGGGAGCTGTTTTTT. The rearrangement links TRBV6-4 to TRBJ2-2, with 9 bases identical to TRBD2. V lost 7 bases and J lost 0; bases outside the gene matches: 6. Germline V lookup: CDR1 MRHNA, CDR2 SNTAGT. CDR3 length equals 16 residues.

The chain links TRBV11-2 to TRBJ1-4, with D hard to call. The CDR3 consists of 16 residues. Trimming shortened V by 0 bases and J by 7 bases, and 15 bases separated the two germline ends. The V gene's germline CDR1 is SGHAT and CDR2 FQNNGV. The CDR3 region is CASSLDPAGGIEKLFF. The CDR3 DNA sequence: TGTGCCAGCAGCTTAGATCCGGCAGGAGGAATTGAAAAACTGTTTTTT.